The 10 T cell receptor beta chains below were found in one sample sequenced in a study of STAT5B mutations in CD4+ large granular lymphocyte leukemia. Some clones are missing from TCRdb's copy, which holds only in-frame ones; the method was immunoSEQ multiplex PCR. The table includes about 9,600 clones, about 79% detected once. The sample was PBMCs. The source is a man aged 55 to 70 with CD4+ T-cell large granular lymphocyte leukemia.

DNA for the CDR3: TGTGCCAGCAGGGACGGGGCGGGGGCCGGGGAGCTGTTTTTT. Translated, it gives CASRDGAGAGELFF. The chain links TRBV27 to TRBJ2-2, with 7 positions matching TRBD2. The trim removed 6 bases at V and 6 bases at J, leaving 7 bases unmatched. The CDR3 spans 14 residues. Germline V gene data show CDR1 as MNHEY and CDR2 as SMNVEV (reference sequence).

The rearrangement joins TRBV9 to TRBJ2-6; 12 nucleotides agree with TRBD1. After removal of 2 bases from V and 0 bases from J, the junction contained 3 bases not matched to a gene. Germline CDR1 SGDLS, CDR2 YYNGEE. The CDR3 is 18 amino acids. In DNA form, the CDR3 reads TGTGCCAGCAGCGTGGGGACAGGGGGCAACTCTGGGGCCAACGTCCTGACTTTC. Translated: CASSVGTGGNSGANVLTF.

The gene calls are TRBV6-5 and TRBJ1-4; D is uncertain. V was shortened by 2 bases and J by 6 bases, with 10 bases between the two germline ends. This CDR3 is built from 14 residues. Germline CDR1 MNHEY, CDR2 SVGAGI. The CDR3 region is CASSYVTGDEKLFF. The CDR3 nucleotides read TGTGCCAGCAGTTACGTGACTGGAGATGAAAAACTGTTTTTT.

This sequence joins TRBV7-8 and TRBJ2-7; TRBD2 is a possible D gene (5 bases). The V gene lost 11 bases and the J gene lost 2 bases, with 25 bases spanning the gap. The germline V gene encodes CDR1 SGHVS and CDR2 FQNEAQ. CDR3 length: 16 residues. CDR3 DNA: TGTGCCTGCGCGGGTTCCCAAGCGGTTCTCGCCTACGAGCAGTACTTC. Its translation: CACAGSQAVLAYEQYF. Full variable domain (missing parts from reference TRBV7-8 and TRBJ2-7): GAGVSQSPRYKVAKRGQDVALRCDPISGHVSLFWYQQALGQGPEFLTYFQNEAQLDKSGLPSDRFFAERPEGSVSTLKIQRTQQEDSAVYLCACAGSQAVLAYEQYFGPGTRLTVT.

The chain has TRBV7-2 and TRBJ2-3; D could derive from TRBD1 or TRBD2 (6 bases each). The CDR3 is made up of 15 amino acids. CDR1 and CDR2 (germline): SGHTA, FQGNSA. V shed 3 bases and J shed 0 bases, with 10 bases lying between them. The CDR3 coding sequence is TGTGCCAGCAGCTTTTGGGGGGCTAGCACAGATACGCAGTATTTT. This encodes CASSFWGASTDTQYF.

The chain carries TRBV28 and TRBJ2-5, with 7 bases lining up with TRBD1. This CDR3 region has 15 residues. V lost 3 bases to trimming and J lost 3 bases; unmatched junction nucleotides: 7. In germline, CDR1 is MDHEN, CDR2 SYDVKM. The CDR3: CASSLGQGVKETQYF. CDR3 DNA: TGTGCCAGCAGTTTGGGCCAGGGGGTAAAAGAGACCCAGTACTTC.

This sequence joins TRBV7-9 and TRBJ2-7, with 7 bases fitting TRBD2. Germline lookup yields CDR1 SEHNR and CDR2 FQNEAQ (reference sequence). Trimming removed 5 bases from V and 5 bases from J; junction bases left unmatched: 3. This CDR3 region has 12 residues. The CDR3 loop is CASSRRGNEQYF. The CDR3 DNA sequence: TGTGCCAGCAGCCGGCGGGGGAACGAGCAGTACTTC.

CDR3 sequence reads: CASIPGQLYEQYF. CDR3 in DNA: TGTGCCAGCATTCCCGGACAGCTCTACGAGCAGTACTTC. J is TRBJ2-7 and V is TRBV2; TRBD1 is a possible D gene (6 bases). V shed 7 bases and J shed 3 bases, with 13 bases lying between them. The germline V gene has CDR1 SNHLY and CDR2 FYNNEI. This CDR3 is 13 amino acids long.

The genes are TRBV7-7 and TRBJ1-2, with 10 nucleotides matching TRBD1. The junction had 9 bases not matched to a gene; V was cut back by 5 bases and J by 3 bases. The germline gives CDR1 SSHAT, CDR2 FNYEAQ (reference sequence). The CDR3 has 16 amino acids. In DNA form, the CDR3 reads TGTGCCAGCAGCGATAATACCGGGACAGGGGACTATGGCTACACCTTC. It is translated as CASSDNTGTGDYGYTF.

V is TRBV28 and J is TRBJ1-2; a possible D gene is TRBD1 (5 bases). Germline V gene lookup returns CDR1 MDHEN and CDR2 SYDVKM. V gave up 5 bases and J gave up 8 bases, with 18 bases separating them. This CDR3 contains 14 residues. CDR3 amino acids: CASSKPPGIRGYTF. CDR3 nucleotides: TGTGCCAGCAGTAAACCTCCAGGGATACGGGGCTACACCTTC.